This paragraph reports one T cell receptor (beta chain). Under the authors' procedure: It was from reference gene primer amplification that nucleated cell counts were estimated. TCRdb keeps only in-frame clones here, not all; method: immunoSEQ multiplex PCR. The V and J calls and the clone size are those of that table, but D and trimming were determined from the DNA. The sample holds about 59,000 clones; 65% to 90% are singletons and the top ten take roughly 28%. This entry comes from a study of blood T cell repertoires in COVID-19. About the research overall: The United States, Italy and Spain provided the acute and convalescent COVID-19 samples.

There are 13 residues in the CDR3. The ends were cut back, 3 bases at V and 4 bases at J, with 6 bases in the middle. The specimen was peripheral blood. The gene calls are TRBV12-3 or TRBV12-4 and TRBJ2-2; the D is unclear. The origin of this receptor is a woman of 80 years or more with active or convalescent COVID-19. CDR3 loop: CASSFGTTGELFF. The CDR3 DNA reads as TGTGCCAGCAGTTTCGGTACCACCGGGGAGCTGTTTTTT.